These 11 T cell receptor beta chains originate from one sample sequenced in a study of cytomegalovirus exposure and HLA in healthy donors. The primer mix had 60 Vbeta and 13 Jbeta primers. Only in-frame clones appear in the TCRdb table, and some are missing; sequencing was by immunoSEQ multiplex PCR. This sample yields 130,000 or so clones, of which approximately 8.6% are seen a single time; 5% to 6.5% belongs to the top ten. The sequenced sample consisted of PBMCs. Receptor source: a middle-aged woman in good health and CMV-seropositive.

The chain couples TRBV6-1 to TRBJ2-6; no clear D gene. The CDR3 is made up of 14 amino acids. V was shortened by 4 bases and J by 4 bases, with 8 bases between the two germline ends. The germline gives CDR1 MNHNS, CDR2 SASEGT. Written as DNA, the CDR3 is TGTGCCAGCAGTGGCGTCTCCGGGGCCAACGTCCTGACTTTC. It translates to CASSGVSGANVLTF.

The chain uses TRBV2 and TRBJ2-7; tentatively, D is TRBD1 (6 bases). The CDR3 sequence is 15 residues long. Trimming left V 6 bases short and J 0 bases short, with 15 bases between. Germline lookup yields CDR1 SNHLY and CDR2 FYNNEI. The CDR3 sequence: CASRQDRSSSYEQYF. CDR3 DNA sequence: TGTGCCAGCAGGCAAGACAGGTCCAGCTCCTACGAGCAGTACTTC.

This clone was recorded a few times. V usage is TRBV5-1 and J usage is TRBJ1-3; D perhaps matches TRBD1 (6 bases). V dropped 4 bases and J dropped 1 base, with 12 bases sitting between them. Germline V gene sequence: CDR1 SGHRS, CDR2 YFSETQ. The CDR3 is 15 residues long. The CDR3 region has the DNA TGCGCCAGCAGCGAGATTCAGGGGTCTGGAAACACCATATATTTT. Its protein is CASSEIQGSGNTIYF.

This chain joins TRBV5-1 and TRBJ2-1; 8 nucleotides match TRBD2. Unmatched junction bases numbered 1, after V lost 1 base and J lost 4 bases. The CDR3 extends over 14 amino acids. Per the germline V gene, CDR1 is SGHRS and CDR2 is YFSETQ. The CDR3 bases are TGCGCCAGCAGCTTGACTAGCGGTTACAATGAGCAGTTCTTC. As protein: CASSLTSGYNEQFF.

This clone was seen only a few times. The gene calls are TRBV10-1 and TRBJ2-1; D possibly corresponds to TRBD1 (5 bases). V dropped 2 bases and J dropped 4 bases, with 12 bases sitting between them. Germline CDR1 is WNHNN and CDR2 is SYGVQD (reference sequence). CDR3 length: 15 amino acids. CDR3: CASSESRGRYNEQFF. The CDR3 coding sequence is TGCGCCAGCAGTGAGAGTAGGGGTCGATACAATGAGCAGTTCTTC.

This clone was recorded only once. This chain connects TRBV27 to TRBJ2-7; possible D gene TRBD1, 6 bases. The germline V and J ends were trimmed by 5 bases and 7 bases, with 9 bases remaining between them. The CDR3 covers 11 residues. Per the germline V gene, CDR1 is MNHEY and CDR2 is SMNVEV (reference sequence). In DNA form, the CDR3 reads TGTGCCAGCAGTCTGGGACAAGAGCAGTACTTC. Protein product: CASSLGQEQYF.

This clone occurred a few times. The chain links TRBV6-5 to TRBJ1-1, with D maybe TRBD1 (6 bases). Per the germline V gene, CDR1 is MNHEY and CDR2 is SVGAGI. Between the trimmed V and J ends, which lost 6 bases and 3 bases, there was a span of 14 bases. The CDR3 is 14 amino acids. The CDR3: CASSLQGRDTEAFF. The CDR3 nucleotides are TGTGCCAGCAGCCTTCAGGGGAGGGACACTGAAGCTTTCTTT.

The sample holds a few counts of this clone. CDR3 residues: CASSDPGLGGEKLFF. The CDR3 DNA reads as TGCGCCAGCAGCGACCCGGGACTCGGGGGAGAAAAACTGTTTTTT. The chain has TRBV5-1 and TRBJ1-4, with a possible D match to TRBD1 (5 bases). V dropped 4 bases and J dropped 8 bases, with 18 bases sitting between them. Germline CDR1 and CDR2: SGHRS and YFSETQ. This CDR3 spans 15 amino acids.

This clone has just a few counts. The chain employs TRBV18 and TRBJ1-2, with unresolved D. The CDR3 consists of 14 residues. V gave up 3 bases and J gave up 0 bases, with 8 bases separating them. Germline V gene data show CDR1 as KGHSH and CDR2 as LQKENI. The DNA for the CDR3 is TGTGCCAGCTCACCCCCTCCGTCTAACTATGGCTACACCTTC. This gives the protein CASSPPPSNYGYTF.

This clone was counted between two and nine times. The rearrangement joins TRBV19 to TRBJ1-2; weak D call: TRBD1 (5 bases). Germline loops: CDR1 LNHDA, CDR2 SQIVND (reference sequence). Trimming cost V 7 bases and J 1 base, with 10 bases left between them. The CDR3 runs to 13 residues. This chain's CDR3 is CASKRGGNYGYTF. In DNA, the CDR3 is TGTGCCAGTAAGCGGGGGGGTAACTATGGCTACACCTTC.

This clone showed up just a few times. CDR3 DNA sequence: TGTGCCAGCAGCCCGAGGACAGGGAACACCGGGGAGCTGTTTTTT. As protein: CASSPRTGNTGELFF. The J gene is TRBJ2-2, the V gene TRBV7-7; 7 nucleotides agree with TRBD1. The ends lost 5 bases at V and 1 base at J; junction bases unmatched: 4. Germline CDR1 is SSHAT and CDR2 is FNYEAQ (reference sequence). The CDR3 totals 15 residues. Using reference TRBV7-7 and TRBJ2-2 for the parts outside the CDR3, the full variable domain is GAGVSQSPRYKVTKRGQDVTLRCDPISSHATLYWYQQALGQGPEFLTYFNYEAQPDKSGLPSDRFSAERPEGSISTLTIQRTEQRDSAMYRCASSPRTGNTGELFFGEGSRLTVL.